This T cell receptor (beta chain) was identified during a study of CD8 T cells in Susac syndrome. Random hexamers were used to reverse transcribe the RNA input (about 0.45 to 1 ug). Each CDR3 protein gets one entry after TCRdb re-called the immunoSEQ multiplex PCR reads with MiXCR. The repertoire holds around 200,000 distinct CDR3 sequences, with roughly 94% as singletons. Sequencing used CD4+ T cells from PBMCs. The receptor's source is a human donor with multiple sclerosis.

The DNA of the CDR3 is TGTGCCATCAGTGAGTCGAGTGAGGGTTATTCACCCCTCCACTTT. It yields the protein CAISESSEGYSPLHF. The chain is built from TRBV10-3 and TRBJ1-6; D call uncertain. The germline gives CDR1 ENHRY, CDR2 SYGVKD. The CDR3 extends over 15 amino acids. The germline V and J ends were trimmed by 0 bases and 8 bases, with 11 bases remaining between them.